This TCR beta chain originates from a study of T cells in Graves' hyperthyroidism and ophthalmopathy. Study at large: At initial diagnosis, before any treatment had begun, peripheral blood was obtained.

Amplification of TCR beta CDR3 regions used RNA as the template. TCR CDR3 underwent first-round RT-PCR with the HTBI primer set. TCRdb reprocessed the multiplex PCR reads via MiXCR and lists one record per CDR3 protein. Of over 500,000 distinct CDR3 sequences detected, about 16% appear once; the ten largest clones hold about 31%. This CDR3 is built from 13 residues. Germline loops: CDR1 GTSNPN, CDR2 SVGIG (reference sequence). Study outcomes and limitations: The blood repertoire included most of the expanded thyroid clonotypes above 0.001.

This clonotype was seen more than once but under ten times. Its antigen is still unknown. A junction end diverges from the germline sequence, so it may reflect a read error. The sample was blood. The chain links TRBV30 to TRBJ1-1; D gene ambiguous. The source is a woman in her 30s with Graves' ophthalmopathy. The CDR3: CAWSVSENTEASF. For the CDR3, the DNA is TGTGCCTGGAGTGTATCAGAGAACACTGAAGCTTCCTTT.